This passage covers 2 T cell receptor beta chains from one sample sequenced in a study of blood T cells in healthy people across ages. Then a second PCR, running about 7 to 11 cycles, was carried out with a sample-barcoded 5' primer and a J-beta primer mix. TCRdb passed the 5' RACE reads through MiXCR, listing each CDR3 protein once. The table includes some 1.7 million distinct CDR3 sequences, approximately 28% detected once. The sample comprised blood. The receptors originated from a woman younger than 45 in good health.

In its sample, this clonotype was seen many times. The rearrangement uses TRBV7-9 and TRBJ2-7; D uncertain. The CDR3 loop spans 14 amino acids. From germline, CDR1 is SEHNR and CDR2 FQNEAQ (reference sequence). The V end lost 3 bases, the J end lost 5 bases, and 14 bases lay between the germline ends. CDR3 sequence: CASSFYPSDDEQYF. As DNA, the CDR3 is TGTGCCAGCAGCTTTTACCCTTCCGACGACGAGCAGTACTTC.

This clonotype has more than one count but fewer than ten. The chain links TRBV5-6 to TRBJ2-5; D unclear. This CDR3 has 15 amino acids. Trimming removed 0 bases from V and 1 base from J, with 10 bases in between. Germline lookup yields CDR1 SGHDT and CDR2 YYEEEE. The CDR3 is CASSLVGPLQETQYF. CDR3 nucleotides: TGTGCCAGCAGCTTGGTCGGACCCCTCCAAGAGACCCAGTACTTC.